The 17 T cell receptor beta chains reported below all come from one sample, sequenced in a study of cytomegalovirus exposure and HLA in healthy donors. 60 Vbeta and 13 Jbeta primers were used in PCR. Assay: immunoSEQ multiplex PCR; the TCRdb copy retains only in-frame clones and omits some. Its table lists around 130,000 clones. The material sequenced was PBMCs. The origin of the receptors is a woman in her forties in good health and CMV-seronegative.

The rearrangement uses TRBV6-5 and TRBJ1-1; 10 positions agree with TRBD1. This CDR3 comprises 13 residues. Germline V gene lookup returns CDR1 MNHEY and CDR2 SVGAGI. After removal of 4 bases from V and 8 bases from J, the junction contained 4 bases not matched to a gene. The CDR3 DNA reads as TGTGCCAGCAGTTTCCTGACAGGGGGCGAAGCTTTCTTT. Translating it yields CASSFLTGGEAFF.

This chain links TRBV7-2 with TRBJ2-2; the D is unclear. This CDR3 comprises 13 residues. V lost 2 bases and J 2 bases, leaving 3 bases between the germline ends. Germline values: CDR1 SGHTA, CDR2 FQGNSA. The CDR3 coding sequence is TGTGCCAGCAGCTTACTTAACACCGGGGAGCTGTTTTTT. It yields the protein CASSLLNTGELFF. Full variable domain (missing parts from reference TRBV7-2 and TRBJ2-2): GAGVSQSPSNKVTEKGKDVELRCDPISGHTALYWYRQSLGQGLEFLIYFQGNSAPDKSGLPSDRFSAERTGGSVSTLTIQRTQQEDSAVYLCASSLLNTGELFFGEGSRLTVL.

The chain combines TRBV27 with TRBJ1-2; D possibly corresponds to TRBD1 (6 bases). Germline V lookup: CDR1 MNHEY, CDR2 SMNVEV (reference sequence). The CDR3 loop spans 15 amino acids. The ends were cut back, 4 bases at V and 8 bases at J, with 20 bases in the middle. In nucleotides, the CDR3 is TGTGCCAGCAGTTACGGGGAGGGGGGTCATCACGGCTACACCTTC. Amino acid sequence: CASSYGEGGHHGYTF.

V gene TRBV7-3 combines with J gene TRBJ2-1, with D possibly being TRBD1 (7 bases). The CDR3 consists of 15 residues. V lost 0 bases and J lost 9, with 15 bases in between. Germline assignment: CDR1 SGHTA and CDR2 FQGTGA. The CDR3 nucleotides read TGTGCCAGCAGCTTAACTTCCCCAGGGGGGAGTGAGCAGTTCTTC. This sequence encodes CASSLTSPGGSEQFF.

The V call is TRBV7-2, the J call TRBJ2-7, with D possibly being TRBD1 (5 bases). Germline-derived CDR1 and CDR2 are SGHTA and FQGNSA. The length of the CDR3 is 14 residues. Between the trimmed V and J ends, which lost 1 base and 3 bases, there was a span of 10 bases. DNA for the CDR3: TGTGCCAGCAGCTTAGTGGGGCAGGGCTACGAGCAGTACTTC. It specifies CASSLVGQGYEQYF.

As for this clone: Other DNA sequences in this specimen translate into the identical CDR3. J is TRBJ1-6 and V is TRBV6-6; maybe TRBD1 (5 bases). Germline-derived CDR1 and CDR2 are MNHNY and SVGAGI (reference sequence). V shed 5 bases and J shed 10 bases, with 18 bases lying between them. The CDR3 contains 15 residues. The CDR3 loop reads CASSPPGGRGSPLHF. CDR3 in DNA: TGTGCCAGCAGTCCTCCGGGGGGACGGGGATCACCCCTCCACTTT.

CDR3 sequence: CASSRQGLTEAFF. DNA of the CDR3: TGCGCCAGCAGTAGACAGGGGCTCACTGAAGCTTTCTTT. V gene TRBV4-1 combines with J gene TRBJ1-1; the match to TRBD1 covers 8 bases. There are 13 residues in the CDR3. V trimming: 6 bases; J trimming: 4 bases; junction bases outside the gene matches: 4. Germline CDR1 is MGHRA and CDR2 is YSYEKL.

The rearrangement joins TRBV28 to TRBJ1-4; a weak D match, TRBD1 (6 bases). The CDR3 has 15 residues. Trimming stripped 4 bases from V and 5 bases from J, with 14 bases between. Germline loops: CDR1 MDHEN, CDR2 SYDVKM. Here the CDR3 reads CASSSPGGRNEKLFF. DNA for the CDR3: TGTGCCAGCAGTTCCCCCGGGGGGCGAAATGAAAAACTGTTTTTT. The full variable domain, completed using reference TRBV28 and TRBJ1-4, is DVKVTQSSRYLVKRTGEKVFLECVQDMDHENMFWYRQDPGLGLRLIYFSYDVKMKEKGDIPEGYSVSREKKERFSLILESASTNQTSMYLCASSSPGGRNEKLFFGSGTQLSVL.

The chain uses TRBV11-3 and TRBJ2-7; 11 bases are shared with TRBD1. Germline V gene data show CDR1 as SGHNT and CDR2 as YENEEA. V lost 5 bases and J lost 7; bases outside the gene matches: 4. The CDR3 has 13 amino acids. Here the CDR3 reads CASSPGTGGEQYF. The CDR3 region has the DNA TGTGCCAGCAGCCCAGGGACAGGGGGTGAGCAGTACTTC.

The chain links TRBV29-1 to TRBJ1-2; 9 bases align to TRBD1. Trimming at V came to 6 bases and at J to 7 bases, leaving 15 bases not matched to a gene. The CDR3 covers 15 residues. CDR1 SQVTM and CDR2 ANQGSEA come from the germline V gene. The CDR3 spells CSVPGTGFSPAGYTF. The DNA for the CDR3 is TGCAGCGTACCCGGGACAGGGTTTAGTCCAGCTGGCTACACCTTC.

This sequence joins TRBV6-5 and TRBJ1-2, with a tentative D call TRBD1 (5 bases). Between the trimmed V and J ends, which lost 0 bases and 3 bases, there was a span of 11 bases. The germline gives CDR1 MNHEY, CDR2 SVGAGI. This CDR3 has 15 residues. The CDR3 protein is CASSYSTQGDYGYTF. The CDR3 DNA reads as TGTGCCAGCAGTTACTCGACTCAGGGTGACTATGGCTACACCTTC.

This chain connects TRBV5-1 to TRBJ2-3, with D uncertain. The CDR3 runs to 11 residues. Trimming left V 3 bases short and J 5 bases short, with 4 bases between. Germline assignment: CDR1 SGHRS and CDR2 YFSETQ. Here the CDR3 reads CASSSGDTQYF. The DNA of the CDR3 is TGCGCCAGCAGCTCAGGAGATACGCAGTATTTT.

The gene calls are TRBV13 and TRBJ2-7; 10 bases map to TRBD2. The germline gives CDR1 PRHDT, CDR2 FYEKMQ (reference sequence). Losses at the gene ends were 7 bases for V and 4 bases for J; bases not matched to a gene: 7. The CDR3 length is 14 residues. The CDR3 sequence: CASNERGGKYEQYF. The CDR3 DNA follows: TGTGCCAGCAACGAGCGGGGGGGCAAGTACGAGCAGTACTTC.

This sequence joins TRBV13 and TRBJ2-3, with 10 nucleotides matching TRBD2. After removal of 5 bases from V and 2 bases from J, the junction contained 13 bases not matched to a gene. Per germline, CDR1 PRHDT and CDR2 FYEKMQ (reference sequence). The CDR3 consists of 18 residues. The CDR3 is CASSPVPLAGVDTDTQYF. The DNA of the CDR3 is TGTGCCAGCAGCCCCGTCCCCCTAGCGGGGGTAGACACAGATACGCAGTATTTT.

This chain links TRBV10-3 with TRBJ1-3; D not certain. This CDR3 region has 13 residues. V dropped 7 bases and J dropped 4 bases, with 11 bases sitting between them. The germline gives CDR1 ENHRY, CDR2 SYGVKD. The CDR3 DNA follows: TGTGCCATCAAGGAGGTAGCGGGAAACACCATATATTTT. It translates to CAIKEVAGNTIYF.

The gene calls are TRBV9 and TRBJ2-5; TRBD2 matches at 8 bases. CDR1 and CDR2 (germline): SGDLS, YYNGEE. Losses at the gene ends were 4 bases for V and 5 bases for J; bases not matched to a gene: 7. CDR3 length equals 14 residues. CDR3 region: CASSFPGGRETQYF. Here the CDR3 DNA reads TGTGCCAGCAGCTTCCCGGGGGGGCGGGAGACCCAGTACTTC.

The chain uses TRBV13 and TRBJ2-6; 8 bases align to TRBD2. J was trimmed by 2 bases and V by 5 bases; bases with no gene match: 5. CDR1 is PRHDT, CDR2 FYEKMQ, per germline (reference sequence). The CDR3 is made up of 16 amino acids. The CDR3 nucleotides read TGTGCCAGCAGCGCCCGGGGGGGGGCTGGGGCCAACGTCCTGACTTTC. Its protein product is CASSARGGAGANVLTF. Full variable domain (rest looked up from reference TRBV13 and TRBJ2-6): AAGVIQSPRHLIKEKRETATLKCYPIPRHDTVYWYQQGPGQDPQFLISFYEKMQSDKGSIPDRFSAQQFSDYHSELNMSSLELGDSALYFCASSARGGAGANVLTFGAGSRLTVL.